The text below deals with one TCR beta chain. Antigen unknown. The data belong to a study of T cell responses to AZD1222 COVID-19 vaccine. The method was immunoSEQ multiplex PCR; TCRdb's version includes in-frame clones alone and lacks a portion of them. The repertoire has some 180,000 clones, 85% to 95% of them found once; the top ten carry under 11%. There are 14 residues in the CDR3. V was trimmed by 5 bases and J by 2 bases, leaving 12 bases between them. Germline CDR1 reads LGHNT; CDR2 reads FRNRAP. Study-level points and caveats: Baseline serostatus was positive in only six AZD1222 recipients.

The chain recombines TRBV12-5 with TRBJ1-2, with D possibly being TRBD1 (5 bases). This sequence originates from an adult in good health. The material was peripheral blood, obtained on day 0 of AZD1222 vaccination. The CDR3 sequence: CASGPGHRNYGYTF. The CDR3 coding sequence is TGTGCTAGTGGTCCCGGACATCGGAACTATGGCTACACCTTC.